Below, 10 T cell receptor beta chains from the same sample are listed, as sequenced in a study of early T cells in non-severe SARS-CoV-2 infection. TCRdb reanalysed the 5' RACE reads using MiXCR and keeps one entry per CDR3 protein. The table lists tens of thousands of distinct CDR3 sequences, under 15% of them singletons. What was sequenced was whole blood. The receptors originated from an adult who was a healthcare worker with PCR-confirmed SARS-CoV-2 infection or an uninfected control (not recorded which).

The J gene is TRBJ1-1, the V gene TRBV11-2; 7 bases are a match to TRBD1. Germline-derived CDR1 and CDR2 are SGHAT and FQNNGV. The V and J ends lost 3 bases and 7 bases, in that order; junction bases with no gene match: 5. The CDR3 extends over 13 amino acids. CDR3 amino acids: CASSFSQGREAFF. CDR3 coding DNA: TGTGCCAGCAGCTTCTCACAGGGGCGTGAAGCTTTCTTT.

The V and J genes are TRBV28 and TRBJ1-1; D gene uncertain. V was clipped by 3 bases and J by 1 base, with 9 bases between them. CDR3 size: 14 residues. The germline V gene encodes CDR1 MDHEN and CDR2 SYDVKM. CDR3 nucleotide sequence: TGTGCCAGCAGTTTCTGGGGAAAGAACACTGAAGCTTTCTTT. It specifies CASSFWGKNTEAFF.

This clonotype was observed a few times. The chain is built from TRBV20-1 and TRBJ1-1, with D unresolved. The V and J ends lost 1 base and 0 bases respectively, with 12 bases between them. Germline V gene lookup returns CDR1 DFQATT and CDR2 SNEGSKA (reference sequence). This CDR3 is built from 15 residues. CDR3 loop: CSARAGPGMNTEAFF. Here the CDR3 DNA reads TGCAGTGCTAGAGCAGGCCCAGGAATGAACACTGAAGCTTTCTTT.

This clonotype was seen ten or more times. The chain uses TRBV6-6 and TRBJ2-7, with D tentatively TRBD1 (6 bases). Germline V CDR1 and CDR2: MNHNY, SVGAGI (reference sequence). The CDR3 covers 15 residues. Trimming shortened V by 4 bases and J by 6 bases, and 19 bases separated the two germline ends. For the CDR3, the DNA is TGTGCCAGCAGTTCGGGCCCTAAACAGGGCGGCGAGCAGTACTTC. Translation gives CASSSGPKQGGEQYF.

This clonotype was observed a few times. The chain couples TRBV7-2 to TRBJ1-5; D ambiguous. Germline V gene data show CDR1 as SGHTA and CDR2 as FQGNSA. Trimming took off 0 bases at V and 7 bases at J, with 7 bases between the two ends. This CDR3 region has 13 residues. CDR3 amino acids: CASSLARGQPQHF. CDR3 DNA: TGTGCCAGCAGCTTAGCGAGAGGGCAGCCCCAGCATTTT.

In this sample, this clonotype turned up many times. The rearrangement links TRBV6-2 or TRBV6-3 to TRBJ1-5, with 7 bases that match TRBD1. This CDR3 region has 15 residues. The V segment lost 2 bases and the J segment 2 bases; nucleotides outside the gene matches: 3. From germline, CDR1 is MNHEY and CDR2 SVGEGT. CDR3 protein: CASSYGTGGNQPQHF. The CDR3 DNA reads TGTGCCAGCAGTTACGGTACAGGGGGCAATCAGCCCCAGCATTTT.

The rearrangement joins TRBV5-1 to TRBJ2-7; tentative D call: TRBD1 (5 bases). With 4 bases removed from V and 0 bases from J, the gap between germline ends came to 8 bases. The CDR3 covers 13 residues. Germline-derived CDR1 and CDR2 are SGHRS and YFSETQ. CDR3: CASSVDNSYEQYF. The CDR3 DNA reads as TGCGCCAGCAGCGTGGACAACTCCTACGAGCAGTACTTC.

The chain combines TRBV28 with TRBJ2-4, with TRBD2 matching over 12 bases. With V trimmed by 6 bases and J by 0 bases, 15 bases remained unmatched. CDR1 is MDHEN, CDR2 SYDVKM, per germline. The CDR3 runs to 20 residues. The DNA for the CDR3 is TGTGCCAGCAGCCCTGGACGTAGACTAGCGGGAGAGATAGCCAAAAACATTCAGTACTTC. Amino acid sequence: CASSPGRRLAGEIAKNIQYF.

The V call is TRBV28, the J call TRBJ2-1; D is perhaps TRBD2 (6 bases). V dropped 6 bases and J dropped 8 bases, with 11 bases sitting between them. Germline V gives CDR1 MDHEN, CDR2 SYDVKM. CDR3 length: 12 residues. The CDR3 DNA follows: TGTGCCAGCAGAGCACTAGCAGATGAGCAGTTCTTC. This sequence encodes CASRALADEQFF.

The table lists this clonotype with a few counts. The CDR3 region is CASSVENTDTQYF. The DNA of the CDR3 is TGTGCCAGCAGCGTAGAGAACACAGATACGCAGTATTTT. The chain employs TRBV9 and TRBJ2-3, with D uncertain. The CDR3 is made up of 13 amino acids. CDR1 is SGDLS and CDR2 is YYNGEE in the germline V gene. V lost 0 bases and J lost 2, with 4 bases in between.